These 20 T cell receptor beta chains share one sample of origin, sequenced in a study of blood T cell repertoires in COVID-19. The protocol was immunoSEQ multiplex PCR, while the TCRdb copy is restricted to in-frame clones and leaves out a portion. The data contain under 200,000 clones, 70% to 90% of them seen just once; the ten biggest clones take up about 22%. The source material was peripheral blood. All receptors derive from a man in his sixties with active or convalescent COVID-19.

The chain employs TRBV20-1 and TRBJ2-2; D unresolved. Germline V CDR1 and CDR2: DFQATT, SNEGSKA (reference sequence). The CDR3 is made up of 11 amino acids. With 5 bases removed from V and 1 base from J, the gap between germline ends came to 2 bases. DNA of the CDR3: TGCAGTGCTCTGAACACCGGGGAGCTGTTTTTT. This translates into CSALNTGELFF.

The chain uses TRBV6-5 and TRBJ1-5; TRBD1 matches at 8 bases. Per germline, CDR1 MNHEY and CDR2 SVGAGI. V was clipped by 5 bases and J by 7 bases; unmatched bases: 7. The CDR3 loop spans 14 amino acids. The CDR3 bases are TGTGCCAGCAGTACCGGACAGGGCCCCCAGCCCCAGCATTTT. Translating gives CASSTGQGPQPQHF.

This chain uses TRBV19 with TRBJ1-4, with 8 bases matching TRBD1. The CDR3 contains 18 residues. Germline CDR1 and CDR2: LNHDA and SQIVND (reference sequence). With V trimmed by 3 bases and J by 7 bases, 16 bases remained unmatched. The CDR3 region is CASSMDGQGQTKGEKLFF. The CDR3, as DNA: TGTGCCAGTAGTATGGACGGACAGGGCCAAACGAAGGGTGAAAAACTGTTTTTT.

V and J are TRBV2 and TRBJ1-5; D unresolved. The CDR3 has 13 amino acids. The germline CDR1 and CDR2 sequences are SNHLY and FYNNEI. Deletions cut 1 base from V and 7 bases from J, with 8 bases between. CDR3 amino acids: CASSEGQTQPQHF. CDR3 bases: TGTGCCAGCAGTGAAGGCCAGACACAGCCCCAGCATTTT.

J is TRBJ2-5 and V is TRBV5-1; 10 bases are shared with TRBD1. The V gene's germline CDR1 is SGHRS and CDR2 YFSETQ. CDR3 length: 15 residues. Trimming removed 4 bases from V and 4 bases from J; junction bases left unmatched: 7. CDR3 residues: CASSPDRGPGETQYF. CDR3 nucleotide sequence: TGCGCCAGCAGCCCCGACAGGGGGCCAGGAGAGACCCAGTACTTC.

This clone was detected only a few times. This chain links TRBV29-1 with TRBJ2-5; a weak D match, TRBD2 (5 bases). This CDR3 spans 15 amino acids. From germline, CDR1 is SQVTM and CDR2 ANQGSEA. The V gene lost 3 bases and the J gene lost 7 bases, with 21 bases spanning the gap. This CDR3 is CSVDRKGGLPVTQYF. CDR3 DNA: TGCAGCGTTGATCGGAAGGGCGGACTGCCAGTGACCCAGTACTTC. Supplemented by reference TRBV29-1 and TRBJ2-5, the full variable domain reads SAVISQKPSRDICQRGTSLTIQCQVDSQVTMMFWYRQQPGQSLTLIATANQGSEATYESGFVIDKFPISRPNLTFSTLTVSNMSPEDSSIYLCSVDRKGGLPVTQYFGPGTRLLVL.

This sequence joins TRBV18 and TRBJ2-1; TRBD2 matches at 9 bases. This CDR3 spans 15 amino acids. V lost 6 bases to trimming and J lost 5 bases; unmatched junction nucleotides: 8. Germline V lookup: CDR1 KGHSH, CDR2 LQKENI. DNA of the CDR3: TGTGCCAGCTCTCCGACTAGCGGTTTTGACAATGAGCAGTTCTTC. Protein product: CASSPTSGFDNEQFF.

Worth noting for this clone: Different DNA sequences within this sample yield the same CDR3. The CDR3: CASSSQGGTEAFF. Here the CDR3 DNA reads TGTGCCAGCAGCTCACAGGGGGGCACTGAAGCTTTCTTT. J is TRBJ1-1 and V is TRBV7-9; 8 bases align to TRBD1. CDR1 is SEHNR and CDR2 is FQNEAQ in the germline V gene (reference sequence). The J segment lost 4 bases and the V segment lost 4 bases, leaving 2 bases of the junction unmatched. CDR3 length: 13 amino acids.

CDR3 nucleotides: TGTGCCAGCAGCCCCTGGACTAGCGGGGGCCCGGGGGATACGCAGTATTTT. Translated: CASSPWTSGGPGDTQYF. The chain carries TRBV5-4 and TRBJ2-3; 13 bases are shared with TRBD2. Trimming cost V 4 bases and J 6 bases; bases outside gene matches: 11. The CDR3 loop spans 17 amino acids. Germline assignment: CDR1 SGHNT and CDR2 YYREEE (reference sequence).

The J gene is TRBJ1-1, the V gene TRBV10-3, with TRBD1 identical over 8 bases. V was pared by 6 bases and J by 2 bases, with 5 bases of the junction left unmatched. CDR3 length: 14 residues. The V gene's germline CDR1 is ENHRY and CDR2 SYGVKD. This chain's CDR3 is CAISNRGINTEAFF. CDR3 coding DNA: TGTGCCATCAGCAACAGGGGGATTAACACTGAAGCTTTCTTT.

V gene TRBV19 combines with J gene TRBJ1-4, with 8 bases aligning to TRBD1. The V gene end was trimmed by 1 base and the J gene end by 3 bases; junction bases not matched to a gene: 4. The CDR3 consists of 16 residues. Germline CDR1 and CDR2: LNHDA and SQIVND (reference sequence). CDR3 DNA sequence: TGTGCCAGTAGTATAGGACAGGGGTTGGCTAATGAAAAACTGTTTTTT. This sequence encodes CASSIGQGLANEKLFF.

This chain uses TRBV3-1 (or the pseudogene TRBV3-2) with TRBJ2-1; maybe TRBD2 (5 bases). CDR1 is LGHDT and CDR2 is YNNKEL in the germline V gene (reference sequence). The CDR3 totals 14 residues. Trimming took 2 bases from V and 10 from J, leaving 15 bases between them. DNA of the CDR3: TGTGCCAGCAGCCAAACGCTAGCAGGTTCCGAGCAGTTCTTC. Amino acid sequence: CASSQTLAGSEQFF.

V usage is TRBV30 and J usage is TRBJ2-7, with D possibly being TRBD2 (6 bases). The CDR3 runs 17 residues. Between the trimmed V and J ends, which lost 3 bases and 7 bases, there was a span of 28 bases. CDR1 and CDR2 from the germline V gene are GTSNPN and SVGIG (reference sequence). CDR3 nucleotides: TGTGCCTGGAGCAAGGTGGCGGGGAATAAGATCTGGGGGGAGCAGTACTTC. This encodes CAWSKVAGNKIWGEQYF. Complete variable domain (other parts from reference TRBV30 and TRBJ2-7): SQTIHQWPATLVQPVGSPLSLECTVEGTSNPNLYWYRQAAGRGLQLLFYSVGIGQISSEVPQNLSASRPQDRQFILSSKKLLLSDSGFYLCAWSKVAGNKIWGEQYFGPGTRLTVT.

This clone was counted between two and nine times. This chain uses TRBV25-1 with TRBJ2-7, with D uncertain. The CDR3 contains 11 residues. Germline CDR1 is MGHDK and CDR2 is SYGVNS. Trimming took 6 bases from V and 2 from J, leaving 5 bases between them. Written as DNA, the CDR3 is TGTGCCAGCAGCCTAACCTACGAGCAGTACTTC. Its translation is CASSLTYEQYF.

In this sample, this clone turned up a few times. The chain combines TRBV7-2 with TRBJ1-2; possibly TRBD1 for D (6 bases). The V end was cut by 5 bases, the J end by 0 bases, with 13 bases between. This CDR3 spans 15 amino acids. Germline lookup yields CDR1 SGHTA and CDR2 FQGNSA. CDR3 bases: TGTGCCAGCAGCCAAAACAGGGACGCTAACTATGGCTACACCTTC. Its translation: CASSQNRDANYGYTF.

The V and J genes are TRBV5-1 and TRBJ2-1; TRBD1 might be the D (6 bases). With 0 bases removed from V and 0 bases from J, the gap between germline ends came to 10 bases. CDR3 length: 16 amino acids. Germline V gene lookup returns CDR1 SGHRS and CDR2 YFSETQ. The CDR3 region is CASSLEGVSSYNEQFF. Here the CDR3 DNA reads TGCGCCAGCAGCTTGGAGGGGGTAAGCTCCTACAATGAGCAGTTCTTC.

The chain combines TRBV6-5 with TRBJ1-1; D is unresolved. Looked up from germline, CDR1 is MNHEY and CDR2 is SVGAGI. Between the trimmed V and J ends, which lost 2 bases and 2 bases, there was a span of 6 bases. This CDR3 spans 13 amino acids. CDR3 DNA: TGTGCCAGCAGTTACGGAGGTAACACTGAAGCTTTCTTT. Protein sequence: CASSYGGNTEAFF.

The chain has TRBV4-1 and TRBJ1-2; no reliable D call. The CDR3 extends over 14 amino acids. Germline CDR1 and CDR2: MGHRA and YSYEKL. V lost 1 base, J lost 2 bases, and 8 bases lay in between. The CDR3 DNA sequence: TGCGCCAGCAGCCAAGGCCCTACGAACTATGGCTACACCTTC. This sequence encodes CASSQGPTNYGYTF.

This chain's CDR3 is CASRTGGLPGNTIYF. The CDR3 DNA is TGTGCCAGTAGGACGGGAGGGCTCCCTGGAAACACCATATATTTT. V gene TRBV19 combines with J gene TRBJ1-3; no reliable D call. Germline V CDR1 and CDR2: LNHDA, SQIVND (reference sequence). V was cut by 6 bases and J by 2 bases, with 14 bases left in between. The CDR3 is 15 amino acids.

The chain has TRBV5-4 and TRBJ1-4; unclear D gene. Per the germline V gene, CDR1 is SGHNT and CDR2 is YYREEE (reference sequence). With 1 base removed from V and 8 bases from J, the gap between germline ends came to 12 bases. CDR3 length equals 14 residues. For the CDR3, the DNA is TGTGCCAGCAGCTTGTGGTCAGGAGGGGAAAAACTGTTTTTT. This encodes CASSLWSGGEKLFF.